This entry lists 8 T cell receptor beta chains sequenced from one sample in a study of regulatory T cells in long-lasting Graves disease. Stated time point: newly diagnosed GD, antithyroid drugs for less than 3 months. PBMCs provided the RNA from which the TCR library was made. Building of the TCR beta libraries involved iRepertoire HTBI primers and Arm-PCR of CDR3 regions. TCRdb used MiXCR to reprocess the multiplex PCR reads, holding one entry per CDR3 protein. The sample has 200,000 to 250,000 distinct CDR3 sequences, roughly a fifth seen once; the top ten hold roughly 10%. Separately, the same data were catalogued under a study of T cells in Graves' hyperthyroidism and ophthalmopathy.

The starting material was peripheral blood mononuclear cells (PBMCs), obtained at new diagnosis, from a patient treated with antithyroid drugs. These receptors originate from a woman aged 25 to 39 with Graves disease.

The V call is TRBV7-3, the J call TRBJ2-1; possible D gene TRBD2, 7 bases. The CDR3 totals 15 residues. Germline CDR1 is SGHTA and CDR2 is FQGTGA. Trimming cost V 5 bases and J 6 bases, with 17 bases left between them. DNA for the CDR3: TGTGCCAGCAGCCCTATGGGGGGCGGGGGCAATGAGCAGTTCTTC. Translation gives CASSPMGGGGNEQFF.

The chain links TRBV14 to TRBJ2-7; 9 positions match TRBD2. Germline-derived CDR1 and CDR2 are SGHDN and FVKESK. After removal of 0 bases from V and 6 bases from J, the junction contained 0 bases not matched to a gene. The CDR3 has 13 residues. For the CDR3, the DNA is TGTGCCAGCAGCCAAGAACTAGCGGGCGAGCAGTACTTC. Its protein product is CASSQELAGEQYF. Together with reference TRBV14 and TRBJ2-7, the CDR3 gives the full variable domain: EAGVTQFPSHSVIEKGQTVTLRCDPISGHDNLYWYRRVMGKEIKFLLHFVKESKQDESGMPNNRFLAERTGGTYSTLKVQPAELEDSGVYFCASSQELAGEQYFGPGTRLTVT.

The sample holds many counts of this clonotype. The gene calls are TRBV11-2 and TRBJ1-1; D is undetermined. The CDR3 loop spans 14 amino acids. Deletions cut 6 bases from V and 2 bases from J, with 13 bases between. The germline V gene has CDR1 SGHAT and CDR2 FQNNGV. CDR3 region: CASSLREVNTEAFF. As DNA, the CDR3 is TGTGCCAGCAGTTTGAGAGAGGTCAACACTGAAGCTTTCTTT.

This clonotype was counted ten times or more. J is TRBJ1-4 and V is TRBV6-1, with 9 positions matching TRBD1. The CDR3 length is 14 residues. The J segment lost 7 bases and the V segment lost 6 bases, leaving 6 bases of the junction unmatched. Germline assignment: CDR1 MNHNS and CDR2 SASEGT. This chain's CDR3 is CASRQQGAGEKLFF. DNA for the CDR3: TGTGCCAGCAGACAACAGGGGGCCGGTGAAAAACTGTTTTTT.

The sample holds one count of this clonotype. This chain uses TRBV12-3 or TRBV12-4 with TRBJ1-2; D is ambiguous. V lost 7 bases and J lost 4, with 13 bases in between. The CDR3 totals 13 residues. CDR3 region: CASNLSGVYGYTF. The CDR3 region has the DNA TGTGCCAGCAACTTATCTGGGGTCTATGGCTACACCTTC.

This clonotype was detected ten times or more. CDR3 loop: CASSLIAVSYNEQFF. CDR3 coding DNA: TGTGCCAGCAGTTTGATAGCGGTATCCTACAATGAGCAGTTCTTC. J is TRBJ2-1 and V is TRBV12-3 or TRBV12-4; the D gene is possibly TRBD2 (6 bases). Trimming removed 3 bases at V and 1 base at J, with 10 bases between. The CDR3 length is 15 residues.

The J gene is TRBJ2-7, the V gene TRBV9; 11 bases map to TRBD1. Germline V gene data show CDR1 as SGDLS and CDR2 as YYNGEE. V shed 3 bases, J shed 2 bases, and the junction held 4 bases outside the gene matches. CDR3 length: 15 residues. The CDR3 loop is CASSGGTGGTYEQYF. CDR3 DNA: TGTGCCAGCAGCGGCGGGACAGGGGGTACCTACGAGCAGTACTTC.

This clonotype was counted ten times or more. The chain couples TRBV6-5 to TRBJ2-5; D gene uncertain. The CDR3 extends over 16 amino acids. The V end lost 4 bases, the J end lost 4 bases, and 19 bases lay between the germline ends. CDR1 and CDR2 from the germline V gene are MNHEY and SVGAGI. The CDR3 coding sequence is TGTGCCAGCAGTTCCGCTACCTTGTCCCCTCGAGAGACCCAGTACTTC. It yields the protein CASSSATLSPRETQYF.